These T cell receptor beta chains were read from a single sample in a study of blood T cell repertoires in COVID-19. Clones were read by immunoSEQ multiplex PCR, and TCRdb kept only the in-frame ones, dropping some. The sample carries roughly 230,000 clones, 89% recorded once. Sequencing input: peripheral blood. All receptors derive from a woman aged 40 to 50 who had recovered from COVID-19. Each CDR3 is given with its conserved first and last residue. The D gene is left open where the match is weak. For some rows the clone size is stated as once, few or many, or as a class when expanded; others skip it.

clone size: .
D gene: TRBD2
CDR3 length: 16
J gene: TRBJ2-1
V gene: TRBV27
CDR3 protein: CASTLSGTTDYNEQFF
CDR3 DNA: TGTGCCAGCACTCTCTCGGGGACTACGGACTACAATGAGCAGTTCTTC

clone size: .
D gene: .
CDR3 length: 15
J gene: TRBJ2-3
V gene: TRBV5-1
CDR3 protein: CASSLGFGDTDTQYF
CDR3 DNA: TGCGCCAGCAGCCTGGGGTTTGGAGACACAGATACGCAGTATTTT

clone size: .
D gene: TRBD1
CDR3 length: 15
J gene: TRBJ1-2
V gene: TRBV7-9
CDR3 protein: CASSHAGGWLDGYTF
CDR3 DNA: TGTGCCAGCAGCCACGCAGGGGGCTGGTTGGATGGCTACACCTTC

clone size: .
D gene: TRBD2
CDR3 length: 15
J gene: TRBJ2-5
V gene: TRBV28
CDR3 protein: CASSIGTSQQETQYF
CDR3 DNA: TGTGCCAGCAGTATCGGGACTAGCCAACAAGAGACCCAGTACTTC

clone size: .
D gene: .
CDR3 length: 14
J gene: TRBJ1-1
V gene: TRBV27
CDR3 protein: CASSGRGGNTEAFF
CDR3 DNA: TGTGCCAGCTCGGGACGAGGGGGGAACACTGAAGCTTTCTTT

clone size: .
D gene: .
CDR3 length: 14
J gene: TRBJ1-1
V gene: TRBV30
CDR3 protein: CARRGSQLNTEAFF
CDR3 DNA: TGTGCCCGTCGCGGGTCACAGTTAAACACTGAAGCTTTCTTT

clone size: .
D gene: .
CDR3 length: 16
J gene: TRBJ2-5
V gene: TRBV14
CDR3 protein: CASSQPKRGSQETQYF
CDR3 DNA: TGTGCCAGCAGCCAGCCGAAACGGGGGAGCCAAGAGACCCAGTACTTC

clone size: .
D gene: TRBD1
CDR3 length: 14
J gene: TRBJ1-6
V gene: TRBV9
CDR3 protein: CASTGGLENSPLHF
CDR3 DNA: TGTGCCAGTACAGGGGGTCTGGAGAATTCACCCCTCCACTTT

clone size: once
D gene: .
CDR3 length: 13
J gene: TRBJ2-1
V gene: TRBV7-8
CDR3 protein: CASSRGRDSAKFF
CDR3 DNA: TGTGCCAGCAGCCGAGGCCGGGACTCCGCGAAGTTCTTC

clone size: .
D gene: .
CDR3 length: 13
J gene: TRBJ2-2
V gene: TRBV19
CDR3 protein: CASSMGYTGELFF
CDR3 DNA: TGTGCCAGTAGTATGGGCTACACCGGGGAGCTGTTTTTT

clone size: .
D gene: .
CDR3 length: 15
J gene: TRBJ2-4
V gene: TRBV3-1/TRBV3-2
CDR3 protein: CASSHGAQAKNIQYF
CDR3 DNA: TGTGCCAGCAGCCATGGGGCGCAAGCCAAAAACATTCAGTACTTC

clone size: .
D gene: .
CDR3 length: 15
J gene: TRBJ2-7
V gene: TRBV7-9
CDR3 protein: CASSFYGTPSYEQYF
CDR3 DNA: TGTGCCAGCAGCTTCTACGGGACTCCCTCCTACGAGCAGTACTTC

clone size: .
D gene: TRBD2
CDR3 length: 16
J gene: TRBJ2-3
V gene: TRBV18
CDR3 protein: CASSPPLAGGTDTQYF
CDR3 DNA: TGTGCCAGCTCCCCCCCACTAGCGGGGGGCACAGATACGCAGTATTTT

clone size: once
D gene: .
CDR3 length: 14
J gene: TRBJ1-1
V gene: TRBV2
CDR3 protein: CASSVEGAVTEAFF
CDR3 DNA: TGTGCCAGCAGTGTGGAGGGCGCGGTTACTGAAGCTTTCTTT

clone size: .
D gene: TRBD1
CDR3 length: 15
J gene: TRBJ1-1
V gene: TRBV11-3
CDR3 protein: CASSILGGDSTEAFF
CDR3 DNA: TGTGCCAGCAGCATCCTAGGGGGCGATTCAACTGAAGCTTTCTTT

clone size: once
D gene: .
CDR3 length: 12
J gene: TRBJ1-1
V gene: TRBV2
CDR3 protein: CASIELERMPFF
CDR3 DNA: TGTGCCAGCATCGAATTGGAGCGGATGCCTTTCTTT

clone size: .
D gene: TRBD1
CDR3 length: 15
J gene: TRBJ1-4
V gene: TRBV9
CDR3 protein: CASRRTGTGGGKLFF
CDR3 DNA: TGTGCCAGCAGGAGAACAGGGACAGGGGGCGGAAAACTGTTTTTT

clone size: .
D gene: TRBD2
CDR3 length: 17
J gene: TRBJ2-2
V gene: TRBV18
CDR3 protein: CASSPYIAGADTGELFF
CDR3 DNA: TGTGCCAGCTCACCATACATAGCGGGGGCCGACACCGGGGAGCTGTTTTTT

clone size: once
D gene: .
CDR3 length: 13
J gene: TRBJ2-1
V gene: TRBV7-2
CDR3 protein: CASSLVADNEQFF
CDR3 DNA: TGTGCCAGCAGCTTAGTAGCGGATAATGAGCAGTTCTTC

clone size: .
D gene: .
CDR3 length: 15
J gene: TRBJ2-1
V gene: TRBV6-5
CDR3 protein: CATSVPGDQSNEQFF
CDR3 DNA: TGTGCCACTTCGGTACCGGGGGACCAGAGCAATGAGCAGTTCTTC

clone size: .
D gene: .
CDR3 length: 13
J gene: TRBJ2-3
V gene: TRBV6-5
CDR3 protein: CASTGSGGDTQYF
CDR3 DNA: TGTGCCAGCACCGGGTCCGGTGGAGATACGCAGTATTTT

clone size: few
D gene: TRBD1
CDR3 length: 15
J gene: TRBJ2-2
V gene: TRBV5-1
CDR3 protein: CASTLTGGNTGELFF
CDR3 DNA: TGCGCCAGCACCTTGACAGGGGGAAACACCGGGGAGCTGTTTTTT

clone size: .
D gene: .
CDR3 length: 16
J gene: TRBJ1-6
V gene: TRBV28
CDR3 protein: CASRLGQSSYNSPLHF
CDR3 DNA: TGTGCCAGCAGACTGGGACAAAGCTCCTATAATTCACCCCTCCACTTT

clone size: .
D gene: .
CDR3 length: 13
J gene: TRBJ2-1
V gene: TRBV29-1
CDR3 protein: CSVAASIADEQFF
CDR3 DNA: TGCAGCGTTGCGGCTAGTATTGCAGATGAGCAGTTCTTC

clone size: once
D gene: TRBD1
CDR3 length: 16
J gene: TRBJ2-2
V gene: TRBV5-1
CDR3 protein: CASSLTTGGFFRELFF
CDR3 DNA: TGCGCCAGCAGCTTAACAACAGGGGGATTTTTCAGGGAGCTGTTTTTT